This TCR beta chain was captured by sequencing in a study of shared clonotypes between healthy human individuals. About this clone itself: As yet, its antigen is unknown.

Study-level points and caveats: Generation probabilities of non-shared clonotypes were lower (relative to those shared by all four donors). Investigators collected only blood, and repertoires in tissues likely differ.

The authors ran the assay at deep level. Under the authors' procedure: Because ImmunoSEQ provided only junction sequences with no quality scores, the filtering differed. TCRdb's table, derived via immunoSEQ multiplex PCR, lists solely in-frame clones and lacks some. D and trimming come from the DNA, and the V and J calls and clone size come from that table. The data contain around 1.9 million clones, 85% to 95% of them singletons. As defined, naive CD8 cells were CD45RO-negative and positively selected for CCR7, with terminally differentiated effector memory CD45RA+ cells excluded. Trimming took 4 bases from V and 5 from J, leaving 15 bases between them. This CDR3 contains 14 residues. Per the germline V gene, CDR1 is SGDLS and CDR2 is YYNGEE.

What was sequenced was naive CD8+ T cells from PBMCs. This clonotype originated in a man between 18 and 35 years old in good health. Some clones in this sample may be carry-over from other donors' samples. The chain is built from TRBV9 and TRBJ1-1, with D tentatively TRBD1 (6 bases). The CDR3 here is CASSPQGSRTEAFF. In DNA form, the CDR3 reads TGTGCCAGCAGCCCCCAGGGGTCTCGGACTGAAGCTTTCTTT.